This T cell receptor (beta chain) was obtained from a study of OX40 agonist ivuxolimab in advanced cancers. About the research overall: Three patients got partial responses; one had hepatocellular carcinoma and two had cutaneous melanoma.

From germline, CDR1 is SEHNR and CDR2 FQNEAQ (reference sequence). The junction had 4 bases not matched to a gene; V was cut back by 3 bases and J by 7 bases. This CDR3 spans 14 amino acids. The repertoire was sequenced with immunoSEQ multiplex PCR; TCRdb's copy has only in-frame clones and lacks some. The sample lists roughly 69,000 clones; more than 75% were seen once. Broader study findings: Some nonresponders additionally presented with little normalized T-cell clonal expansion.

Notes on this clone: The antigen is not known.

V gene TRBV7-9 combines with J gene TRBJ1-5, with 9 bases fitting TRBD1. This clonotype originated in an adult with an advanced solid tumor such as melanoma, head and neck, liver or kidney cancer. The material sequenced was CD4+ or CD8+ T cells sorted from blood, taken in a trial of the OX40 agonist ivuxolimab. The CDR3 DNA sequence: TGTGCCAGCAGCTTTACAGGGGGCGAACAGCCCCAGCATTTT. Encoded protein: CASSFTGGEQPQHF.